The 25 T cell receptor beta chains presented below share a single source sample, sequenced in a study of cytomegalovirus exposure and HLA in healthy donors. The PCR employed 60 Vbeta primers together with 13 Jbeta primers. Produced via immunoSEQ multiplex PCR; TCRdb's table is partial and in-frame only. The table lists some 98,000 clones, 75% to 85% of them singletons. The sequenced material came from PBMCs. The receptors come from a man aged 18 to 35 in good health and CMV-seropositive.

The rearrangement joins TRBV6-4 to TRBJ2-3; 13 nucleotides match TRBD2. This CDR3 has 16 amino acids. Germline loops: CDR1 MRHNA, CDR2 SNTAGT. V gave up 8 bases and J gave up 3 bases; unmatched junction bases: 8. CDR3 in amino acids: CASVTSGGVVTDTQYF. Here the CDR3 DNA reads TGTGCCAGCGTCACTAGCGGGGGGGTAGTGACAGATACGCAGTATTTT.

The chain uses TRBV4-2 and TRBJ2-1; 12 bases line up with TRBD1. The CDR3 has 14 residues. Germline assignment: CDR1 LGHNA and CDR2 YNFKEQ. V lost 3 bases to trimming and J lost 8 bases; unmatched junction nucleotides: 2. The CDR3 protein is CASSHGTGGYEQFF. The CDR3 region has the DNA TGTGCCAGCAGCCATGGGACAGGGGGCTATGAGCAGTTCTTC.

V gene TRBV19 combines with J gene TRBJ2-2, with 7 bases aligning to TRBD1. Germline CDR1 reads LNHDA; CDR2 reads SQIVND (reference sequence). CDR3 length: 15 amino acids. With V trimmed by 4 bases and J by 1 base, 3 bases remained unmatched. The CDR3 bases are TGTGCCAGTAGTAGTCGGACAGGGAACACCGGGGAGCTGTTTTTT. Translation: CASSSRTGNTGELFF.

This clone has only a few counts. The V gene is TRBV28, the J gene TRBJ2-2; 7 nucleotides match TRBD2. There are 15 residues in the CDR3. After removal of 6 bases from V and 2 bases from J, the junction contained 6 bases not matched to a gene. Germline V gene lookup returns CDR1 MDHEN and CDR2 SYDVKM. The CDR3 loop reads CASRVRLANTGELFF. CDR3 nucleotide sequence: TGTGCCAGCAGGGTGAGACTAGCAAACACCGGGGAGCTGTTTTTT.

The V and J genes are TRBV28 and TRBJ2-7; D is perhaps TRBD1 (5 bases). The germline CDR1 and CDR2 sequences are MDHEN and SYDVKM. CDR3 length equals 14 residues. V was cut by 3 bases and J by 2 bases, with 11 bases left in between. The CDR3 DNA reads TGTGCCAGCAGTTTCTCAGGGCAAACCTACGAGCAGTACTTC. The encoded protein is CASSFSGQTYEQYF.

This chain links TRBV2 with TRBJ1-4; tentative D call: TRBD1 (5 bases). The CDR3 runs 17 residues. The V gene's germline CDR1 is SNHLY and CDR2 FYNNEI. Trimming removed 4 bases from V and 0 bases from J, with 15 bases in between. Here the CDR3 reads CASSVPSLGATNEKLFF. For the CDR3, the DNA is TGTGCCAGCAGTGTCCCAAGTTTAGGGGCAACTAATGAAAAACTGTTTTTT.

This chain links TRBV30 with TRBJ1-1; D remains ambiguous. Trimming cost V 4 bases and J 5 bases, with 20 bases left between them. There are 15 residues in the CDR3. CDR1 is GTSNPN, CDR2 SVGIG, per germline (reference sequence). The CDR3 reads CAWTWSGIGGTEAFF. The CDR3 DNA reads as TGTGCCTGGACGTGGTCGGGCATAGGAGGAACTGAAGCTTTCTTT.

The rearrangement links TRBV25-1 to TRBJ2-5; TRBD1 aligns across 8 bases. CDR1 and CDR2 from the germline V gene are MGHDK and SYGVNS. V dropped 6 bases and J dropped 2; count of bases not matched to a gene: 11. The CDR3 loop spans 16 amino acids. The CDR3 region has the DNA TGTGCCAGCAGCCGGGGTGCAGGGGGCCTGCAAGAGACCCAGTACTTC. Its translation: CASSRGAGGLQETQYF.

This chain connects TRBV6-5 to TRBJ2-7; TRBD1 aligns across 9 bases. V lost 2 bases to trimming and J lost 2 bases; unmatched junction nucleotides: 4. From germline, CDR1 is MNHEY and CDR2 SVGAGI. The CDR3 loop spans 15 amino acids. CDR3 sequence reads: CASSYGTGFPYEQYF. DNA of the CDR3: TGTGCCAGCAGTTACGGGACAGGGTTTCCCTACGAGCAGTACTTC.

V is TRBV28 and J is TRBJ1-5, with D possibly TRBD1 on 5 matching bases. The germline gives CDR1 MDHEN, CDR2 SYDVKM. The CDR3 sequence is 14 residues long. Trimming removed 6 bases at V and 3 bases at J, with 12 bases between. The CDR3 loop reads CASRYQGFNQPQHF. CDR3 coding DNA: TGTGCCAGCAGATATCAGGGTTTCAATCAGCCCCAGCATTTT.

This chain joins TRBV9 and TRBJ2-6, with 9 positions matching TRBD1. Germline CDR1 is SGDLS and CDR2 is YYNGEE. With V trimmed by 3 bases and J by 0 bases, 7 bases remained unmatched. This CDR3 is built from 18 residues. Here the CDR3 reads CASSGDRASFSGANVLTF. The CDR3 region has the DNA TGTGCCAGCAGCGGGGACAGGGCCTCTTTCTCTGGGGCCAACGTCCTGACTTTC.

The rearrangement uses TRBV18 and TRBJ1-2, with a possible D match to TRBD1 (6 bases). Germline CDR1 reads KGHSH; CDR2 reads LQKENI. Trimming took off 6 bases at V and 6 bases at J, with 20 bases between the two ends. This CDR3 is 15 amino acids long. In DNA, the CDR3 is TGTGCCAGCTCCCCCTGGACAGTGATTTATGATGGCTACACCTTC. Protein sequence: CASSPWTVIYDGYTF. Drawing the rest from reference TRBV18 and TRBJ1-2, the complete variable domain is NAGVMQNPRHLVRRRGQEARLRCSPMKGHSHVYWYRQLPEEGLKFMVYLQKENIIDESGMPKERFSAEFPKEGPSILRIQQVVRGDSAAYFCASSPWTVIYDGYTFGSGTRLTVV.

CDR3 region: CASSVNFRSYEQYF. CDR3 DNA sequence: TGCGCCAGCAGCGTAAATTTTCGCTCCTACGAGCAGTACTTC. The chain links TRBV5-1 to TRBJ2-7; D gene unclear. This CDR3 region has 14 residues. Between the trimmed V and J ends, which lost 4 bases and 0 bases, there was a span of 11 bases. Germline assignment: CDR1 SGHRS and CDR2 YFSETQ.

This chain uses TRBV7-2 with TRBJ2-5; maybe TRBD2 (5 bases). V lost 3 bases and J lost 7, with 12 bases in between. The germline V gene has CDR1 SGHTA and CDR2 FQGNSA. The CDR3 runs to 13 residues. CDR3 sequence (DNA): TGTGCCAGCAGCTTGGAGGTATCCGTGACCCAGTACTTC. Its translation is CASSLEVSVTQYF.

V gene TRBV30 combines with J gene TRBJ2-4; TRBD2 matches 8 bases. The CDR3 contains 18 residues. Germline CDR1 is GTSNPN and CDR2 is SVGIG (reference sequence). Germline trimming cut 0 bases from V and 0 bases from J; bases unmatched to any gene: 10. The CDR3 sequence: CAWSVERGPGKAKNIQYF. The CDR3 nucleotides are TGTGCCTGGAGTGTAGAGCGGGGGCCGGGAAAAGCCAAAAACATTCAGTACTTC.

The CDR3 reads CASSLTGDQPQHF. The CDR3, as DNA: TGTGCCAGCAGCTTAACAGGGGATCAGCCCCAGCATTTT. The chain recombines TRBV7-9 with TRBJ1-5, with 7 bases lining up with TRBD1. The J segment lost 5 bases and the V segment lost 2 bases, leaving 0 bases of the junction unmatched. The V gene's germline CDR1 is SEHNR and CDR2 FQNEAQ (reference sequence). The CDR3 runs to 13 residues.

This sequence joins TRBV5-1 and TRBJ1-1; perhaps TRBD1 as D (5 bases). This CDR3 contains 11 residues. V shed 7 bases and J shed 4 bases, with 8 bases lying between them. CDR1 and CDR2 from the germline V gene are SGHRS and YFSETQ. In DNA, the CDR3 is TGCGCCAGCGGGGGGGGCACTGAAGCTTTCTTT. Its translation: CASGGGTEAFF. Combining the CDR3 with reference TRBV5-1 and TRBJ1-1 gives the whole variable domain KAGVTQTPRYLIKTRGQQVTLSCSPISGHRSVSWYQQTPGQGLQFLFEYFSETQRNKGNFPGRFSGRQFSNSRSEMNVSTLELGDSALYLCASGGGTEAFFGQGTRLTVV.

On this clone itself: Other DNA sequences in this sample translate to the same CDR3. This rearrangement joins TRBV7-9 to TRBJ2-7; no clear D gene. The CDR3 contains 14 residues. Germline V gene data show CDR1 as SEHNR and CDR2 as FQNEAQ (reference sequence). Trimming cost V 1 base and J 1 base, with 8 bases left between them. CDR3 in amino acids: CASSLVGGSYEQYF. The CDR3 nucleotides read TGTGCCAGCAGCTTAGTTGGCGGATCCTACGAGCAGTACTTC.

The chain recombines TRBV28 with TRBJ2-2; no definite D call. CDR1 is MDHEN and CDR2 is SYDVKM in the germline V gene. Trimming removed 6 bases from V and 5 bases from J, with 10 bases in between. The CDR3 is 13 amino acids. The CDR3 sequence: CASRLSLTGELFF. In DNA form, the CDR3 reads TGTGCCAGCAGGCTTAGTCTTACCGGGGAGCTGTTTTTT.

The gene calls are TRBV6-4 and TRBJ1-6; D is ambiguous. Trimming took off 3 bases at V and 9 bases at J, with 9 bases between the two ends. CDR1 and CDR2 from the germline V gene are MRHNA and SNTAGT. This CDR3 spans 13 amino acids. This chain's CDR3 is CASSDGGGSPLHF. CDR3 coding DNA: TGTGCCAGCAGTGATGGCGGAGGTTCACCCCTCCACTTT.

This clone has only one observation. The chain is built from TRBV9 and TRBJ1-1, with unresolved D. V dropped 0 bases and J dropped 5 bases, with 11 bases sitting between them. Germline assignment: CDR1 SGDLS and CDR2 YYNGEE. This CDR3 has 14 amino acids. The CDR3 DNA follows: TGTGCCAGCAGCGTAGAACTCGGGGAGACTGAAGCTTTCTTT. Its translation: CASSVELGETEAFF.

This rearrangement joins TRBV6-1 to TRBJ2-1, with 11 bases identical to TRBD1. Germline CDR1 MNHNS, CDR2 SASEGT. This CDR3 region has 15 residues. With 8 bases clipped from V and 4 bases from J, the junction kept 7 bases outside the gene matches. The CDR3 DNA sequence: TGTGCCAGCTTATCCGGGACAGGGGGATACAATGAGCAGTTCTTC. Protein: CASLSGTGGYNEQFF.

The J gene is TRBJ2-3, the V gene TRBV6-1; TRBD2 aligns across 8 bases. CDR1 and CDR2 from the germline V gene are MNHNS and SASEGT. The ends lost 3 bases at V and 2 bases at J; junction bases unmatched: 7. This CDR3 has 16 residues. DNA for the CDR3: TGTGCCAGCAGTGAGTTTCCGCGGGGGGACACAGATACGCAGTATTTT. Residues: CASSEFPRGDTDTQYF.

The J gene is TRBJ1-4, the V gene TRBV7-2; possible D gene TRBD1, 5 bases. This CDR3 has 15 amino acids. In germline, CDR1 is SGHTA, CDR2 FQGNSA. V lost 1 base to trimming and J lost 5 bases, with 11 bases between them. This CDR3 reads CASSLVQGTNEKLFF. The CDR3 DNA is TGTGCCAGCAGCTTAGTTCAGGGAACAAATGAAAAACTGTTTTTT.

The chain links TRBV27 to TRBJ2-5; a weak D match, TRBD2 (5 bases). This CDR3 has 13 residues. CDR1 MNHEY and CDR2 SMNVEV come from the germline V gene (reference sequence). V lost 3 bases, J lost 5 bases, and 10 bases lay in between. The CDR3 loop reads CASSLLAWETQYF. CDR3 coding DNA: TGTGCCAGCAGTTTGTTAGCGTGGGAGACCCAGTACTTC.